These 15 T cell receptor beta chains share one sample of origin, sequenced in a study of blood T cell repertoires in COVID-19. Some clones are missing from TCRdb's copy, which holds only in-frame ones; the method was immunoSEQ multiplex PCR. The sample lists more than 95,000 clones; more than 60% were seen once. The source material was peripheral blood. Receptor source: a woman aged 65 to 85 with acute or convalescent COVID-19.

The V gene is TRBV19, the J gene TRBJ1-1, with 7 bases aligning to TRBD1. Germline-derived CDR1 and CDR2 are LNHDA and SQIVND (reference sequence). With 3 bases clipped from V and 0 bases from J, the junction kept 7 bases outside the gene matches. The CDR3 length is 16 residues. CDR3 coding DNA: TGTGCCAGTAGTATTCGGGACAGTAGAATGAACACTGAAGCTTTCTTT. Residues: CASSIRDSRMNTEAFF.

The chain carries TRBV2 and TRBJ2-1; maybe TRBD1 (6 bases). CDR1 is SNHLY, CDR2 FYNNEI, per germline. The germline V and J ends were trimmed by 6 bases and 5 bases, with 14 bases remaining between them. The CDR3 sequence is 14 residues long. CDR3 coding DNA: TGTGCCAGCAGACCCTCAGGGGTGGACAATGAGCAGTTCTTC. Encoded protein: CASRPSGVDNEQFF. The variable domain in full, with the rest retrieved from reference TRBV2 and TRBJ2-1, is EPEVTQTPSHQVTQMGQEVILRCVPISNHLYFYWYRQILGQKVEFLVSFYNNEISEKSEIFDDQFSVERPDGSNFTLKIRSTKLEDSAMYFCASRPSGVDNEQFFGPGTRLTVL.

The V gene is TRBV3-1 (or the pseudogene TRBV3-2), the J gene TRBJ1-5, with no clear D. This CDR3 contains 9 residues. Germline CDR1 LGHDT, CDR2 YNNKEL (reference sequence). The V gene lost 4 bases and the J gene lost 12 bases, with 4 bases spanning the gap. CDR3 in amino acids: CASSPNQHF. CDR3 DNA sequence: TGTGCCAGCAGCCCCAACCAGCATTTT.

V usage is TRBV25-1 and J usage is TRBJ2-5, with 7 bases fitting TRBD2. V gave up 2 bases and J gave up 5 bases; unmatched junction bases: 2. Germline V gene lookup returns CDR1 MGHDK and CDR2 SYGVNS. CDR3 size: 13 residues. CDR3 in amino acids: CASSEHGGETQYF. The CDR3 DNA follows: TGTGCCAGCAGTGAACACGGGGGGGAGACCCAGTACTTC.

V is TRBV7-3 and J is TRBJ2-7, with D possibly being TRBD1 (5 bases). The CDR3 runs 14 residues. Germline CDR1 and CDR2: SGHTA and FQGTGA. V was shortened by 5 bases and J by 3 bases, with 14 bases between the two germline ends. CDR3 amino acids: CASSPKDTGYEQYF. DNA of the CDR3: TGTGCCAGCAGCCCAAAGGACACGGGCTACGAGCAGTACTTC. Using reference TRBV7-3 and TRBJ2-7 for the parts outside the CDR3, the full variable domain is GAGVSQTPSNKVTEKGKYVELRCDPISGHTALYWYRQSLGQGPEFLIYFQGTGAADDSGLPNDRFFAVRPEGSVSTLKIQRTERGDSAVYLCASSPKDTGYEQYFGPGTRLTVT.

This clone was picked up one time. V is TRBV29-1 and J is TRBJ2-1; TRBD1 is a possible D gene (5 bases). Germline CDR1 SQVTM, CDR2 ANQGSEA. V lost 3 bases and J lost 0, with 9 bases in between. The CDR3 contains 14 residues. CDR3 loop: CSVDADNSYNEQFF. The CDR3, as DNA: TGCAGCGTTGACGCGGACAACTCCTACAATGAGCAGTTCTTC.

This clone has just a few counts. The CDR3 nucleotides read TGTGCCAGCAGCCAGCCGGGGGATTTACGGTATGGCTACACCTTC. This translates into CASSQPGDLRYGYTF. The chain joins TRBV3-1 (or the pseudogene TRBV3-2) to TRBJ1-2, with D possibly matching TRBD1 (5 bases). The CDR3 has 15 residues. The V end lost 3 bases, the J end lost 5 bases, and 16 bases lay between the germline ends. Germline-derived CDR1 and CDR2 are LGHDT and YNNKEL (reference sequence).

This chain links TRBV9 with TRBJ1-1; possibly TRBD1 for D (6 bases). The germline V gene encodes CDR1 SGDLS and CDR2 YYNGEE. Trimming removed 4 bases from V and 4 bases from J, with 14 bases in between. This CDR3 contains 14 residues. Written as DNA, the CDR3 is TGTGCCAGCAGCCCATCAGGGGTGGCCACTGAAGCTTTCTTT. This encodes CASSPSGVATEAFF.

The chain links TRBV4-1 to TRBJ2-1; tentatively, D is TRBD2 (5 bases). The CDR3 totals 16 residues. In germline, CDR1 is MGHRA, CDR2 YSYEKL. Trimming removed 4 bases from V and 1 base from J, with 14 bases in between. In DNA, the CDR3 is TGCGCCAGCAGCCCGAGGGAGAGAGGATCCTACAATGAGCAGTTCTTC. Its translation: CASSPRERGSYNEQFF.

The chain combines TRBV6-1 with TRBJ2-5; 9 nucleotides align to TRBD1. This CDR3 has 16 residues. The V and J ends lost 4 bases and 2 bases, in that order; junction bases with no gene match: 8. CDR1 and CDR2 (germline): MNHNS, SASEGT. CDR3 sequence (DNA): TGTGCCAGCAGTGTGGGACAGGGATGGGGGCAAGAGACCCAGTACTTC. Its translation: CASSVGQGWGQETQYF.

This chain links TRBV7-2 with TRBJ2-5; a weak D match, TRBD1 (5 bases). Germline CDR1 reads SGHTA; CDR2 reads FQGNSA. The V gene lost 5 bases and the J gene lost 3 bases, with 10 bases spanning the gap. This CDR3 has 13 residues. CDR3 nucleotides: TGTGCCAGCAGCCGCGGCAGGGAAGAGACCCAGTACTTC. It is translated as CASSRGREETQYF.

The rearrangement uses TRBV7-8 and TRBJ1-4, with 10 bases matching TRBD1. Germline V CDR1 and CDR2: SGHVS, FQNEAQ. The CDR3 consists of 16 residues. The trim removed 2 bases at V and 7 bases at J, leaving 7 bases unmatched. CDR3: CASSLFGQGVSEKLFF. In nucleotides, the CDR3 is TGTGCCAGCAGCTTATTCGGACAGGGGGTTAGTGAAAAACTGTTTTTT.

The V and J genes are TRBV10-3 and TRBJ2-7, with D unresolved. Trimming took off 0 bases at V and 0 bases at J, with 12 bases between the two ends. The CDR3 has 16 residues. CDR1 is ENHRY and CDR2 is SYGVKD in the germline V gene. The CDR3 is CAISESRQRSSYEQYF. In DNA form, the CDR3 reads TGTGCCATCAGTGAGTCACGCCAGCGTAGCTCCTACGAGCAGTACTTC.

This clone was counted only a few times. V gene TRBV12-3 or TRBV12-4 combines with J gene TRBJ1-2; D unclear. Trimming took off 2 bases at V and 8 bases at J, with 12 bases between the two ends. CDR3 length: 13 amino acids. CDR3 nucleotide sequence: TGTGCCAGCAGTTTACTACTGAGAGGGGGCTACACCTTC. This sequence encodes CASSLLLRGGYTF.

The gene calls are TRBV18 and TRBJ2-2; TRBD1 matches at 11 bases. The CDR3 length is 16 residues. V shed 3 bases, J shed 5 bases, and the junction held 5 bases outside the gene matches. Germline-derived CDR1 and CDR2 are KGHSH and LQKENI. The CDR3 is CASSPRTGGRTGELFF. CDR3 nucleotide sequence: TGTGCCAGCTCACCGCGGACAGGGGGCCGAACCGGGGAGCTGTTTTTT.